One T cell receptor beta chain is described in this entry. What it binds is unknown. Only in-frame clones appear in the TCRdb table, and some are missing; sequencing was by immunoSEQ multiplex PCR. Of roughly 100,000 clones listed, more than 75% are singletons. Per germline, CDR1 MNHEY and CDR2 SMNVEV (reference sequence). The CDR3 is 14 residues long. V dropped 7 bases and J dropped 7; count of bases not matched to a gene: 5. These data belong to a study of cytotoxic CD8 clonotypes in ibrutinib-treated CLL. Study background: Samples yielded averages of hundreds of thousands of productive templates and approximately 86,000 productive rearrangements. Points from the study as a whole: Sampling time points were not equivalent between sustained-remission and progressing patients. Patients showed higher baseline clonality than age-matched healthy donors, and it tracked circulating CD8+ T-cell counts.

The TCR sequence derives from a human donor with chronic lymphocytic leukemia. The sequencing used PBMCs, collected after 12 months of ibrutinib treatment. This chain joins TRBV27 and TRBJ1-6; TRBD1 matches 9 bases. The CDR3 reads CASTRQGVNSPLHF. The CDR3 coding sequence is TGTGCCAGCACCCGACAGGGGGTGAATTCACCCCTCCACTTT.